Below, 22 T cell receptor beta chains from the same sample are listed, as sequenced in a study of beta chain features in type 1 diabetes. Study-wide results and limits: All four CD4+ subsets from Type 1 diabetes patients carried moderately but significantly shorter TCRB CDR3s.

The antigens of these receptors remain unknown. Of the isolated RNA, all was reverse transcribed, and so the sequenced material was expressed TCRB transcripts. Profiling relied on immunoSEQ multiplex PCR, and the TCRdb table lists in-frame clones only, not all of them. Of hundreds of thousands of clones listed, around 15% are singletons. Sample: naive CD4+ T cells from blood. The receptor source for this set is a man aged 18 to 35 with type 1 diabetes.

Worth noting for this clone: The junction and the germline gene differ at one end; a read error may be behind it. The chain joins TRBV2 to TRBJ2-3, with unresolved D. This CDR3 contains 11 residues. Per the germline V gene, CDR1 is SNHLY and CDR2 is FYNNEI. The CDR3 DNA reads TGTGCCAGCAGTGATTCTTCTACGTTGGGTTTT. It specifies CASSDSSTLGF.

Points on this clone: The sample holds other DNA sequences that translate to the same CDR3. The DNA for the CDR3 is TGTGCCAGCTCACCGCAGAATCAGCCCCAGCATTTT. It codes for CASSPQNQPQHF. The gene calls are TRBV18 and TRBJ1-5; no clear D. The V gene lost 3 bases and the J gene lost 4 bases, with 4 bases spanning the gap. The V gene's germline CDR1 is KGHSH and CDR2 LQKENI. CDR3 length: 12 amino acids.

J is TRBJ2-3 and V is TRBV6-5; 9 bases agree with TRBD2. Trimming at V came to 2 bases and at J to 4 bases, leaving 7 bases not matched to a gene. CDR1 MNHEY and CDR2 SVGAGI come from the germline V gene. CDR3 size: 16 residues. The CDR3 sequence: CASSYGQVAGADTQYF. CDR3 sequence (DNA): TGTGCCAGCAGTTACGGTCAGGTAGCGGGAGCAGATACGCAGTATTTT.

The chain is built from TRBV10-3 and TRBJ2-3; D is uncertain. Trimming took off 10 bases at V and 3 bases at J, with 20 bases between the two ends. The germline V gene encodes CDR1 ENHRY and CDR2 SYGVKD. There are 15 residues in the CDR3. The CDR3 coding sequence is TGTGCCACCGGTCCTAACCGGGCCACGACAGATACGCAGTATTTT. Its translation is CATGPNRATTDTQYF.

This clone was seen a few times. This chain uses TRBV29-1 with TRBJ1-1; D is possibly TRBD1 (6 bases). V dropped 8 bases and J dropped 5 bases, with 15 bases sitting between them. The CDR3 contains 12 residues. From germline, CDR1 is SQVTM and CDR2 ANQGSEA. The CDR3 DNA reads as TGCAGCTTTAAGGGGGGGATAACTGAAGCTTTCTTT. It specifies CSFKGGITEAFF.

This clone occurred a few times. The chain links TRBV6-5 to TRBJ2-1; D ambiguous. Trimming removed 7 bases from V and 3 bases from J, with 10 bases in between. Germline lookup yields CDR1 MNHEY and CDR2 SVGAGI. The CDR3 is 13 residues long. The CDR3 region is CASTWNGYNEQFF. CDR3 DNA: TGTGCCAGCACCTGGAACGGCTACAATGAGCAGTTCTTC.

Regarding this clone: The sample carries other DNA sequences with the same CDR3. The V gene is TRBV7-2, the J gene TRBJ2-1; D is ambiguous. Germline values: CDR1 SGHTA, CDR2 FQGNSA. V lost 2 bases and J 8 bases, leaving 4 bases between the germline ends. This CDR3 contains 11 residues. The CDR3 nucleotides are TGTGCCAGCAGCTTATTCTATGAGCAGTTCTTC. This sequence encodes CASSLFYEQFF.

This clone showed up just a few times. V gene TRBV2 combines with J gene TRBJ2-7, with D perhaps matching TRBD2 (5 bases). Germline-derived CDR1 and CDR2 are SNHLY and FYNNEI. V lost 4 bases to trimming and J lost 2 bases, with 9 bases between them. The length of the CDR3 is 13 residues. The DNA for the CDR3 is TGTGCCAGCAGTGGAGGGCGAGCCTACGAGCAGTACTTC. It translates to CASSGGRAYEQYF. The full variable domain, with the rest looked up from reference TRBV2 and TRBJ2-7, is EPEVTQTPSHQVTQMGQEVILRCVPISNHLYFYWYRQILGQKVEFLVSFYNNEISEKSEIFDDQFSVERPDGSNFTLKIRSTKLEDSAMYFCASSGGRAYEQYFGPGTRLTVT.

This clone appeared a few times. The chain carries TRBV18 and TRBJ2-5, with D maybe TRBD1 (6 bases). The V end was cut by 3 bases, the J end by 2 bases, with 13 bases between. Germline CDR1 is KGHSH and CDR2 is LQKENI. This CDR3 comprises 15 residues. In nucleotides, the CDR3 is TGTGCCAGCTCACCGCTCCGGACAGCACAAGAGACCCAGTACTTC. It codes for CASSPLRTAQETQYF.

This clone was picked up a small number of times. The gene calls are TRBV19 and TRBJ2-4, with D tentatively TRBD1 (6 bases). Germline CDR1 LNHDA, CDR2 SQIVND (reference sequence). This CDR3 region has 15 residues. V was pared by 0 bases and J by 5 bases, with 11 bases between. CDR3 residues: CASSIDRAGENIQYF. CDR3 DNA sequence: TGTGCCAGTAGTATAGATCGGGCAGGGGAAAACATTCAGTACTTC.

The chain joins TRBV23-1 to TRBJ1-5, with 8 bases aligning to TRBD1. TRBV23-1 is reported as an ORF; its role is uncertain. The ends lost 0 bases at V and 5 bases at J; junction bases unmatched: 6. This CDR3 has 16 amino acids. The DNA for the CDR3 is TGCGCCAGCAGTCAATCAATGACACAGGGGGATCAGCCCCAGCATTTT. Translating it yields CASSQSMTQGDQPQHF.

For this clone: The germline gene is not matched at one end of the junction; a read error may be the cause. The V and J genes are TRBV7-7 and TRBJ2-1, with D possibly matching TRBD1 (5 bases). The CDR3 is 15 amino acids. Germline V gene lookup returns CDR1 SSHAT and CDR2 FNYEAQ (reference sequence). CDR3 amino acids: CASSHLVGADNEQFF. CDR3 DNA sequence: TGTGCTAGCAGCCACCTCGTTGGGGCGGACAATGAGCAGTTCTTC.

The chain links TRBV6-6 to TRBJ2-5, with a tentative D call TRBD1 (7 bases). Germline V gene data show CDR1 as MNHNY and CDR2 as SVGAGI (reference sequence). This CDR3 is 16 amino acids long. Trimming shortened V by 0 bases and J by 5 bases, and 16 bases separated the two germline ends. CDR3 nucleotides: TGTGCCAGCAGTTACTCGATAACGCAGGGGGGCGAGACCCAGTACTTC. It translates to CASSYSITQGGETQYF.

This clone was counted a few times. The sample carries other DNA sequences with the same CDR3. The chain carries TRBV20-1 and TRBJ2-3, with TRBD2 matching 7 bases. CDR3 length: 11 amino acids. CDR1 is DFQATT, CDR2 SNEGSKA, per germline (reference sequence). V lost 6 bases, J lost 6 bases, and 3 bases stayed unmatched. The CDR3 DNA is TGCAGTGCCCGCGGGGGTGATACGCAGTATTTT. This sequence encodes CSARGGDTQYF.

The rearrangement links TRBV7-9 to TRBJ1-3; possible D gene TRBD1, 5 bases. Trimming cost V 3 bases and J 8 bases, with 11 bases left between them. The CDR3 sequence is 13 residues long. Germline V gene lookup returns CDR1 SEHNR and CDR2 FQNEAQ (reference sequence). CDR3 loop: CASSFQGVDTIYF. CDR3 nucleotides: TGTGCCAGCAGCTTCCAAGGGGTTGACACCATATATTTT. Full variable domain (outside the CDR3, taken from reference TRBV7-9 and TRBJ1-3): DTGVSQNPRHKITKRGQNVTFRCDPISEHNRLYWYRQTLGQGPEFLTYFQNEAQLEKSRLLSDRFSAERPKGSFSTLEIQRTEQGDSAMYLCASSFQGVDTIYFGEGSWLTVV.

The CDR3 nucleotides read TGTGCCAGCAGCTTAGCGCAGGGAGGTGAAGCTTTCTTT. Translation gives CASSLAQGGEAFF. The chain carries TRBV7-2 and TRBJ1-1; possible D gene TRBD1, 5 bases. This CDR3 is 13 amino acids long. CDR1 is SGHTA and CDR2 is FQGNSA in the germline V gene. The V and J ends lost 0 bases and 7 bases respectively, with 9 bases between them.

This clone was observed a handful of times. The chain couples TRBV28 to TRBJ1-1; TRBD1 might be the D (6 bases). The CDR3 extends over 15 amino acids. CDR1 and CDR2 from the germline V gene are MDHEN and SYDVKM. V lost 3 bases, J lost 4 bases, and 15 bases lay in between. The chain's CDR3 is CASSFGSPGVTEAFF. The CDR3 bases are TGTGCCAGCAGTTTTGGTTCCCCAGGGGTCACTGAAGCTTTCTTT.

This clone was seen many times. The V gene is TRBV4-1, the J gene TRBJ2-1; D might be TRBD2 (6 bases). The CDR3 runs 16 residues. CDR1 and CDR2 (germline): MGHRA, YSYEKL. Trimming left V 0 bases short and J 5 bases short, with 14 bases between. CDR3: CASSQDGIAVDNEQFF. The DNA of the CDR3 is TGCGCCAGCAGCCAAGATGGGATAGCGGTAGACAATGAGCAGTTCTTC.

J is TRBJ2-2 and V is TRBV29-1; 8 positions match TRBD1. Germline V gene lookup returns CDR1 SQVTM and CDR2 ANQGSEA. V gave up 5 bases and J gave up 7 bases; unmatched junction bases: 6. The CDR3 consists of 13 residues. CDR3 coding DNA: TGCAGCGTTACGAGACAGGGGAGCGGGGAGCTGTTTTTT. It translates to CSVTRQGSGELFF.

This clone was observed a few times. Other nucleotide sequences from this sample produce the same CDR3. The CDR3 loop reads CASSVAGGGADTQYF. The CDR3 region has the DNA TGTGCCAGCAGCGTAGCGGGAGGGGGGGCAGATACGCAGTATTTT. The V call is TRBV9, the J call TRBJ2-3; 8 positions match TRBD2. The CDR3 is made up of 15 amino acids. Germline CDR1 SGDLS, CDR2 YYNGEE. V dropped 0 bases and J dropped 4; count of bases not matched to a gene: 4.

This clone has only a few counts. The V and J genes are TRBV5-1 and TRBJ2-7; D might be TRBD1 (5 bases). The CDR3 runs 14 residues. Germline CDR1 SGHRS, CDR2 YFSETQ. V gave up 2 bases and J gave up 6 bases, with 15 bases separating them. Here the CDR3 DNA reads TGCGCCAGCAGCTTAGGCGGCACAGGTGTCGAGCAGTACTTC. It encodes CASSLGGTGVEQYF.

This sequence joins TRBV7-9 and TRBJ1-2; D remains unclear. V was shortened by 5 bases and J by 2 bases, with 12 bases between the two germline ends. Germline CDR1 reads SEHNR; CDR2 reads FQNEAQ (reference sequence). The CDR3 extends over 14 amino acids. CDR3 nucleotide sequence: TGTGCCAGCAGCCCCTCGGACCCGAACTATGGCTACACCTTC. Protein sequence: CASSPSDPNYGYTF.